The TCR beta chain described here comes from a study of OX40 agonist ivuxolimab in advanced cancers. Overall study results and limits: Specificity for antigen went undetermined in the expanded peripheral T cells. Fewer expanded clones were found on average in CD4+ than in CD8+ T cells. Doses of 0.1 to 3.0 mg/kg were accompanied by clonal expansion of CD4+ and CD8+ blood T cells by week 6.

The CDR3 covers 14 residues. V lost 0 bases to trimming and J lost 4 bases; unmatched junction nucleotides: 0. Germline V gene lookup returns CDR1 SGHRS and CDR2 YFSETQ. On this clone itself: Antigen: not known.

Profiling relied on immunoSEQ multiplex PCR, and the TCRdb table lists in-frame clones only, not all of them. Of 85,000 or so clones listed, 80% to 90% are singletons. The sequenced sample was CD4+ or CD8+ T cells sorted from blood, obtained in a trial of the OX40 agonist ivuxolimab. This sequence originates from an adult with an advanced solid tumor such as melanoma, head and neck, liver or kidney cancer. V usage is TRBV5-1 and J usage is TRBJ2-5; 10 bases line up with TRBD1. The CDR3 protein is CASSLGQGAETQYF. CDR3 DNA sequence: TGCGCCAGCAGCTTGGGACAGGGGGCAGAGACCCAGTACTTC. Full variable domain (outside the CDR3, taken from reference TRBV5-1 and TRBJ2-5): KAGVTQTPRYLIKTRGQQVTLSCSPISGHRSVSWYQQTPGQGLQFLFEYFSETQRNKGNFPGRFSGRQFSNSRSEMNVSTLELGDSALYLCASSLGQGAETQYFGPGTRLLVL.